This TCR beta chain was sequenced in a study of cytomegalovirus exposure and HLA in healthy donors. The CDR3 consists of 15 residues. V lost 1 base and J lost 5, with 14 bases in between. CDR1 is LNHNV, CDR2 YYDKDF, per germline (reference sequence). The study ran its PCR with 60 Vbeta and 13 Jbeta primers. Sequencing was performed with immunoSEQ multiplex PCR; in TCRdb, only in-frame clones are kept and a portion is missing. The sample contains 150,000 to 200,000 clones, 80% to 90% of which appear only once. The material sequenced was PBMCs. The clonotype comes from a man younger than 35 in good health and CMV-seronegative. The chain uses TRBV15 and TRBJ1-1; D is unresolved. This CDR3 reads CATSRGRQFVTEAFF. The DNA for the CDR3 is TGTGCCACCAGCAGAGGTCGCCAGTTCGTAACTGAAGCTTTCTTT. Full variable domain (remainder filled in from reference TRBV15 and TRBJ1-1): DAMVIQNPRYQVTQFGKPVTLSCSQTLNHNVMYWYQQKSSQAPKLLFHYYDKDFNNEADTPDNFQSRRPNTSFCFLDIRSPGLGDTAMYLCATSRGRQFVTEAFFGQGTRLTVV.